This note documents a single T cell receptor beta chain sequence. Method: immunoSEQ multiplex PCR; TCRdb's copy keeps in-frame clones and lacks some. The sample comprises 150,000 to 200,000 clones, about 90% of which are singletons, and 2% rests with the top ten. This sample stems from a study of control samples from healthy donors and cancer patients. Germline CDR1 is KGHSH and CDR2 is LQKENI. The V segment lost 4 bases and the J segment 1 base; nucleotides outside the gene matches: 6. The CDR3 is 15 residues long. This clonotype was sampled from a woman aged 40-49 years in good health. V is TRBV18 and J is TRBJ1-1, with TRBD1 identical over 7 bases. Input material: blood. The CDR3 sequence is CASSLTGVENTEAFF. The CDR3 coding sequence is TGTGCCAGCTCACTTACAGGGGTTGAGAACACTGAAGCTTTCTTT.